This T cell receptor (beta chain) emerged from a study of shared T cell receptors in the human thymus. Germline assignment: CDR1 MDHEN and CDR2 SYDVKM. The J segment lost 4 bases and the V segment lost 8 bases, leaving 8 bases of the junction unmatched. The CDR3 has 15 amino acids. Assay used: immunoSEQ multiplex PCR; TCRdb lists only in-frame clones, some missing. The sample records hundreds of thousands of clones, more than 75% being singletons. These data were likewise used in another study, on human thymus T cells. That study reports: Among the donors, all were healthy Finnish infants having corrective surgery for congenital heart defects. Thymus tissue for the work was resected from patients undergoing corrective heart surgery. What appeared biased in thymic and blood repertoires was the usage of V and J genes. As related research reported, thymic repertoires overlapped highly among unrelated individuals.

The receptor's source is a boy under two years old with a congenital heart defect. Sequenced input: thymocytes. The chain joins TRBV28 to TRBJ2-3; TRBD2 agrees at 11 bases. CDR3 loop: CASSETSGKSDTQYF. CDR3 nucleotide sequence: TGTGCCAGCTCGGAGACTAGCGGGAAGTCAGATACGCAGTATTTT. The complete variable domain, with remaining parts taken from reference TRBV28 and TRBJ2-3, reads DVKVTQSSRYLVKRTGEKVFLECVQDMDHENMFWYRQDPGLGLRLIYFSYDVKMKEKGDIPEGYSVSREKKERFSLILESASTNQTSMYLCASSETSGKSDTQYFGPGTRLTVL.